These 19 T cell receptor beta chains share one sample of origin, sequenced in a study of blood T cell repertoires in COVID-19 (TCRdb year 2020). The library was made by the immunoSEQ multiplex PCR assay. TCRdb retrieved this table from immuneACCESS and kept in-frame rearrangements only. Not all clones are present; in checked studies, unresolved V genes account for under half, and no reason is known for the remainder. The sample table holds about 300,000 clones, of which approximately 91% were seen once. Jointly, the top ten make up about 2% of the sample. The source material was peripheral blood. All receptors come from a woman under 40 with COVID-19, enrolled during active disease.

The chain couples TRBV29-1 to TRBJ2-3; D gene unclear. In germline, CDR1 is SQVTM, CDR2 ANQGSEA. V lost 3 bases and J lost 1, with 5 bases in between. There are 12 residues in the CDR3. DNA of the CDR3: TGCAGCGTTGAGGCGGGCACAGATACGCAGTATTTT. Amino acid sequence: CSVEAGTDTQYF.

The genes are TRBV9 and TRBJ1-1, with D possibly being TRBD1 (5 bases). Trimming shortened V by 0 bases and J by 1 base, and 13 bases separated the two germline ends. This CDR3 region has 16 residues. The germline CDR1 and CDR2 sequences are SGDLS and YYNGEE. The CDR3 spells CASSVDPAGPNTEAFF. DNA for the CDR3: TGTGCCAGCAGCGTAGATCCGGCGGGACCGAACACTGAAGCTTTCTTT.

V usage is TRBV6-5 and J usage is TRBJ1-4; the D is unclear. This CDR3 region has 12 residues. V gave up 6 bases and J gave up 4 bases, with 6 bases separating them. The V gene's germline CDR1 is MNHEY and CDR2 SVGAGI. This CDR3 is CASRRNNEKLFF. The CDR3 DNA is TGTGCCAGCAGGAGGAATAATGAAAAACTGTTTTTT.

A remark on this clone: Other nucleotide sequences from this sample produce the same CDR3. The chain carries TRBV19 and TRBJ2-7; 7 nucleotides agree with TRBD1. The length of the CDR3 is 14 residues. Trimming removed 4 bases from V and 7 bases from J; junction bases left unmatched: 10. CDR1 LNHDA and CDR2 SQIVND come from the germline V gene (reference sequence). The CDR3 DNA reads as TGTGCCAGTAGTAATGGACTGAGGGGGCCGGAGCAGTACTTC. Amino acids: CASSNGLRGPEQYF.

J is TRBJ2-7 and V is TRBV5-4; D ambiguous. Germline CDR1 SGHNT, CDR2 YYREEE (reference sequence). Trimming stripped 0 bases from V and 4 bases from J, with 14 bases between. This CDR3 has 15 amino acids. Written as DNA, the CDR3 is TGTGCCAGCAGCTTGGAAGGCCTAGGCCGTTACGAGCAGTACTTC. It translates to CASSLEGLGRYEQYF.

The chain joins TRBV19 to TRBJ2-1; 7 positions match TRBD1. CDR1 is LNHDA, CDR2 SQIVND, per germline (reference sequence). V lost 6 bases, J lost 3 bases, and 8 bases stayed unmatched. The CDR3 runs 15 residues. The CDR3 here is CASRKNGDSYNEQFF. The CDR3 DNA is TGTGCCAGTAGAAAGAATGGGGACAGCTACAATGAGCAGTTCTTC.

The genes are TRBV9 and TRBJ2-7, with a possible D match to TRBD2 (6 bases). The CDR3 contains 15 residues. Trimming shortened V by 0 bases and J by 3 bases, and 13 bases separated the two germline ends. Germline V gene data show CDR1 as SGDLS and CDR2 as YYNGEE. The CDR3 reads CASSVGASVNYEQYF. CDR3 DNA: TGTGCCAGCAGCGTAGGTGCTAGCGTTAACTACGAGCAGTACTTC.

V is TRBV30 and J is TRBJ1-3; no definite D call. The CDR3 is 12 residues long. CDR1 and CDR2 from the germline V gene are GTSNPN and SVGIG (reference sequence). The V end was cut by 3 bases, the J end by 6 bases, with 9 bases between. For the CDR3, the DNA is TGTGCCTGGAGCCCCGGGGAAAACACCATATATTTT. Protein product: CAWSPGENTIYF.

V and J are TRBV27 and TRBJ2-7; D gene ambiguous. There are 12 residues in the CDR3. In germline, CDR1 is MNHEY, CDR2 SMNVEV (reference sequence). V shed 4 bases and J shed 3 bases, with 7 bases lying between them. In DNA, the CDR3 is TGTGCCAGCAGTTCCAACAGCTACGAGCAGTACTTC. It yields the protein CASSSNSYEQYF.

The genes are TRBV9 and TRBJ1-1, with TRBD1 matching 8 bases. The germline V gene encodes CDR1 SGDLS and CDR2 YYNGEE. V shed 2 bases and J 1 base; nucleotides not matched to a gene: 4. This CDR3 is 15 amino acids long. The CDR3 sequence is CASSVDGQGNTEAFF. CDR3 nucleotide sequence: TGTGCCAGCAGCGTCGACGGACAGGGGAACACTGAAGCTTTCTTT.

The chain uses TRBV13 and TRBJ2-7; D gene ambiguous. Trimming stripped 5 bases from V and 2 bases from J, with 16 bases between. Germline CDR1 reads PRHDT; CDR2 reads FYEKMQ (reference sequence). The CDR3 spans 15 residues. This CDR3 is CASSARPATAYEQYF. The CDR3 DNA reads TGTGCCAGCAGCGCAAGGCCAGCGACCGCCTACGAGCAGTACTTC.

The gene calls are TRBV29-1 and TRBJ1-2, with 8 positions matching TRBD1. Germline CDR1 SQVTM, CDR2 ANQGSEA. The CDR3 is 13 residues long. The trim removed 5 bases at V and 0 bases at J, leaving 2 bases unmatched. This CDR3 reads CSVTGGANYGYTF. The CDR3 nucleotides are TGCAGCGTTACAGGGGGGGCTAACTATGGCTACACCTTC.

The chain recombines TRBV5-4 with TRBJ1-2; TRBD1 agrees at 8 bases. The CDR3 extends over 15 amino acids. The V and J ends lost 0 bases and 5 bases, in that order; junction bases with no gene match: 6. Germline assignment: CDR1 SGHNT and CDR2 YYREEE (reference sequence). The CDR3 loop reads CASSLEGTGPYGYTF. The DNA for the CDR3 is TGTGCCAGCAGCTTGGAAGGGACAGGTCCATATGGCTACACCTTC.

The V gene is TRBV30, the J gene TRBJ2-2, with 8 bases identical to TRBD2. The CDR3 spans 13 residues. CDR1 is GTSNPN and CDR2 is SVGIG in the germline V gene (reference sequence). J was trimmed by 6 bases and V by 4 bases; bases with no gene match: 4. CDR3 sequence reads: CAWTPTSAGELFF. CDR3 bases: TGTGCCTGGACCCCGACTAGCGCCGGGGAGCTGTTTTTT.

The CDR3 reads CATVAGATDTQYF. The CDR3 DNA reads as TGTGCCACCGTAGCGGGAGCCACAGATACGCAGTATTTT. The chain links TRBV28 to TRBJ2-3; 9 bases match TRBD2. Germline-derived CDR1 and CDR2 are MDHEN and SYDVKM. The junction had 4 bases not matched to a gene; V was cut back by 10 bases and J by 2 bases. The CDR3 runs 13 residues. Drawing the rest from reference TRBV28 and TRBJ2-3, the complete variable domain is DVKVTQSSRYLVKRTGEKVFLECVQDMDHENMFWYRQDPGLGLRLIYFSYDVKMKEKGDIPEGYSVSREKKERFSLILESASTNQTSMYLCATVAGATDTQYFGPGTRLTVL.

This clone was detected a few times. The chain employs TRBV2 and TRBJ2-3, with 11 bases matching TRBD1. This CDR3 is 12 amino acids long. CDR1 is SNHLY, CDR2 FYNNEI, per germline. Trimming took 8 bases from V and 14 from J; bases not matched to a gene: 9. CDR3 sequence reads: CASGQDRGLRYF. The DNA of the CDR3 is TGTGCCAGCGGACAGGACAGGGGGCTAAGGTATTTT.

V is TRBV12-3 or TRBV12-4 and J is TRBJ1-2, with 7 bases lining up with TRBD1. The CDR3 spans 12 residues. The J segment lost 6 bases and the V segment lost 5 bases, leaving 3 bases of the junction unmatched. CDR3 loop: CASSPTGDGYTF. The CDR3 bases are TGTGCCAGCAGTCCAACAGGGGATGGCTACACCTTC.

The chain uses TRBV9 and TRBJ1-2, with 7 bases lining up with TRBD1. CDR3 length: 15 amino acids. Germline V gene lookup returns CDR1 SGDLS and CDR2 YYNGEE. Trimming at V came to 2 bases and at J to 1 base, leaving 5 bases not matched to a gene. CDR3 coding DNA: TGTGCCAGCAGCGTGGGGACAGACTTTAACTATGGCTACACCTTC. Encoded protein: CASSVGTDFNYGYTF.

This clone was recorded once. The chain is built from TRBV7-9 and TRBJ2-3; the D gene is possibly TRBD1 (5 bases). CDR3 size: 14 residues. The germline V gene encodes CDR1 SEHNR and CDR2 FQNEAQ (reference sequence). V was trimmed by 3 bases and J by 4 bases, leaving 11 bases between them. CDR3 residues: CASSFPQGSDTQYF. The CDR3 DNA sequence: TGTGCCAGCAGCTTCCCGCAGGGATCAGATACGCAGTATTTT.